This T cell receptor beta chain is drawn from a study of circulating CD8 cells and anti-PD-1 response in melanoma. Live CD3+CD8+TCRalphabeta+ cells were sorted into four subsets by PD-1 and/or TIGIT. The QIAseq Immune Repertoire TCR panel built the libraries from around 15 ng of total RNA. TCRdb passed the reads through MiXCR, listing each CDR3 protein once. The repertoire includes 600 to 800 distinct CDR3 sequences, roughly 9.3% of them detected once, and 55% to 80% sits in the top ten. This CDR3 has 15 residues. V gave up 5 bases and J gave up 7 bases; unmatched junction bases: 12. Germline CDR1 is SGHTA and CDR2 is FQGTGA. This clonotype qualifies as medium-sized (0.01 to 0.1%).

The source was CD8+ T cells from PBMCs, collected at baseline or after one month of anti-PD-1 therapy (not recorded which). The chain combines TRBV7-3 with TRBJ2-7; 9 nucleotides align to TRBD2. The receptor was isolated from a human donor with melanoma. The CDR3: CASSPGAASGEEQYF. The CDR3 DNA follows: TGTGCCAGCAGCCCGGGGGCCGCTAGCGGGGAAGAGCAGTACTTC. The full variable domain, in which reference TRBV7-3 and TRBJ2-7 provide the parts outside the CDR3, is GAGVSQTPSNKVTEKGKYVELRCDPISGHTALYWYRQSLGQGPEFLIYFQGTGAADDSGLPNDRFFAVRPEGSVSTLKIQRTERGDSAVYLCASSPGAASGEEQYFGPGTRLTVT.